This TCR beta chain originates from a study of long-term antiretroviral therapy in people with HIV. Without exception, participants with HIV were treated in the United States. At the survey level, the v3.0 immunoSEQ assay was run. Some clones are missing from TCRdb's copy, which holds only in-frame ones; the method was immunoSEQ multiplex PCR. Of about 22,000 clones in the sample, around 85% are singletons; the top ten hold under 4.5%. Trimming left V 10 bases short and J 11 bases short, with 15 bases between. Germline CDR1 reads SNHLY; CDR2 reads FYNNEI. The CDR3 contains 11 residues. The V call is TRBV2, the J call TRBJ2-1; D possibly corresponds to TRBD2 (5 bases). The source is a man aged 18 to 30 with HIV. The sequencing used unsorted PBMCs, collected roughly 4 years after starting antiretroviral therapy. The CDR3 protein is CATSEGSKQFF. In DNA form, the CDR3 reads TGTGCCACCTCAGAGGGTAGTAAGCAGTTCTTC.